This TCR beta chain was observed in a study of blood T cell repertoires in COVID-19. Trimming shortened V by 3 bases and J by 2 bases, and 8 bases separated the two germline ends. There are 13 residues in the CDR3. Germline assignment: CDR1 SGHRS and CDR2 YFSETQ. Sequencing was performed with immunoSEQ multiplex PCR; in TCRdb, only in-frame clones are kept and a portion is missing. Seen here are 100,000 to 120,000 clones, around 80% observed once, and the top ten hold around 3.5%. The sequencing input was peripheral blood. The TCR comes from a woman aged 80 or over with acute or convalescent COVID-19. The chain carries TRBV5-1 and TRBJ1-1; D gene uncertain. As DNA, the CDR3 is TGCGCCAGCAGCTCTCCAGATAACACTGAAGCTTTCTTT. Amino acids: CASSSPDNTEAFF.